The next 8 T cell receptor beta chains were all read from a single sample in a study of lung T cells in sarcoidosis with Löfgren's syndrome. TCRdb analysed the reads with MiXCR anew, one entry per CDR3 protein. This table holds 3,200 or so distinct CDR3 sequences, around 17% found once. The sample comprised CD4+ T cells from bronchoalveolar lavage. These receptors originate from a human donor with sarcoidosis (Löfgren's syndrome or another form), or a control subject (not recorded which).

By proportion, this clonotype is medium-sized. V is TRBV2 and J is TRBJ2-3, with D uncertain. Germline V gives CDR1 SNHLY, CDR2 FYNNEI. Trimming removed 5 bases at V and 6 bases at J, with 12 bases between. The CDR3 runs 13 residues. CDR3 loop: CASSKTSGDTQYF. For the CDR3, the DNA is TGTGCCAGCAGTAAAACCTCCGGGGATACGCAGTATTTT. Full variable domain (rest looked up from reference TRBV2 and TRBJ2-3): EPEVTQTPSHQVTQMGQEVILRCVPISNHLYFYWYRQILGQKVEFLVSFYNNEISEKSEIFDDQFSVERPDGSNFTLKIRSTKLEDSAMYFCASSKTSGDTQYFGPGTRLTVL.

The chain couples TRBV5-5 to TRBJ2-2; D is unclear. From germline, CDR1 is SGHKS and CDR2 YYEKEE (reference sequence). V dropped 4 bases and J dropped 2 bases, with 9 bases sitting between them. CDR3 size: 14 residues. CDR3: CASSPYLNTGELFF. CDR3 DNA: TGTGCCAGCAGCCCATACCTAAACACCGGGGAGCTGTTTTTT.

The table lists this clonotype with many counts. The V call is TRBV2, the J call TRBJ2-1; the D gene is possibly TRBD1 (5 bases). The CDR3 is 13 residues long. Germline V gene sequence: CDR1 SNHLY, CDR2 FYNNEI. V dropped 3 bases and J dropped 8 bases, with 11 bases sitting between them. The CDR3 DNA sequence: TGTGCCAGCAGTGATAGGACACCCGATGAGCAGTTCTTC. Translation gives CASSDRTPDEQFF.

This clonotype has only a few counts. J is TRBJ1-2 and V is TRBV5-5; D is undetermined. V lost 0 bases and J 9 bases, leaving 15 bases between the germline ends. Germline V gene lookup returns CDR1 SGHKS and CDR2 YYEKEE (reference sequence). This CDR3 is built from 14 residues. The CDR3 nucleotides read TGTGCCAGCAGCTTGGAGGCCGCCGGACCCCGCTACACCTTC. This sequence encodes CASSLEAAGPRYTF.

This clonotype is large in the sample. The rearrangement links TRBV27 to TRBJ1-1; no definite D call. The germline V and J ends were trimmed by 2 bases and 4 bases, with 11 bases remaining between them. CDR1 and CDR2 from the germline V gene are MNHEY and SMNVEV (reference sequence). The CDR3 spans 14 residues. As DNA, the CDR3 is TGTGCCAGCAGTTTAATGGGTGGGGTCACTGAAGCTTTCTTT. Translated, it gives CASSLMGGVTEAFF.

By sample share, this clonotype is medium-sized. This rearrangement joins TRBV19 to TRBJ2-1; 8 nucleotides align to TRBD1. V lost 8 bases and J lost 8; bases outside the gene matches: 8. CDR1 LNHDA and CDR2 SQIVND come from the germline V gene (reference sequence). The CDR3 is 13 amino acids. The CDR3 coding sequence is TGTGCCAGTGGGCCCGACAGGGGACATGAGCAGTTCTTC. Translating gives CASGPDRGHEQFF.

This clonotype has only a few counts. The chain uses TRBV18 and TRBJ2-7; 7 nucleotides line up with TRBD1. The CDR3 extends over 16 amino acids. Looked up from germline, CDR1 is KGHSH and CDR2 is LQKENI. The ends lost 5 bases at V and 0 bases at J; junction bases unmatched: 10. The CDR3, as DNA: TGTGCCAGCTCATCCTTCGAGGGGGCTAGCTCCTACGAGCAGTACGTC. Protein: CASSSFEGASSYEQYV.

In its sample, this clonotype ranks as medium-sized. The chain employs TRBV5-4 and TRBJ1-1; D is unresolved. Trimming took 4 bases from V and 1 from J, leaving 14 bases between them. The CDR3 is 15 amino acids. Germline loops: CDR1 SGHNT, CDR2 YYREEE (reference sequence). This CDR3 reads CASSPPTGPNTEAFF. CDR3 nucleotide sequence: TGTGCCAGCAGCCCGCCGACTGGGCCGAACACTGAAGCTTTCTTT.